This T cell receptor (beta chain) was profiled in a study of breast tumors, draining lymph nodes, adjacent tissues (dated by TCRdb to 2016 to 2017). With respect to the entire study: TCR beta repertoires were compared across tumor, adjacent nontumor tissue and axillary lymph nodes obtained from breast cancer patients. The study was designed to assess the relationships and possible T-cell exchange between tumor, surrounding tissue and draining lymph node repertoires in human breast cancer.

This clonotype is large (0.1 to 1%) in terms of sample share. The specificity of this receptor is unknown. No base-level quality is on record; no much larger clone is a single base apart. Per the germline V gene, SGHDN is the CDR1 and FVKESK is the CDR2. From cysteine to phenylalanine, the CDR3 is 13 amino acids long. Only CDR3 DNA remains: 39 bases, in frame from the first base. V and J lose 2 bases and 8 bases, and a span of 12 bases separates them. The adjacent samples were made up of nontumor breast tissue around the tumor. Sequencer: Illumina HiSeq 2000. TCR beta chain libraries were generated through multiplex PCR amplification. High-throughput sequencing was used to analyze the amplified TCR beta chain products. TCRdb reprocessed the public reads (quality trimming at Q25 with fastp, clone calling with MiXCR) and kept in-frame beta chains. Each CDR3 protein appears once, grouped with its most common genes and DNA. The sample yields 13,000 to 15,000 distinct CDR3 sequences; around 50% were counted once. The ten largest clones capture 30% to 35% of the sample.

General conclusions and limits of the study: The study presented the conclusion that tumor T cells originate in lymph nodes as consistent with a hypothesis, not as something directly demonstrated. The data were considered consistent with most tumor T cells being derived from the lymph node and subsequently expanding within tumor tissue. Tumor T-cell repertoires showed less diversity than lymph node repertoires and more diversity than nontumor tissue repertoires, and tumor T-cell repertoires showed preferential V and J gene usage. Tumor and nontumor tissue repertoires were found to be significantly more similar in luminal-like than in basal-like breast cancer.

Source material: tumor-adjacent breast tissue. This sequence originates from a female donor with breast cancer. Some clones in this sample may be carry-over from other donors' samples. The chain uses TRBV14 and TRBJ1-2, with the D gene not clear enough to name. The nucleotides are TGTGCCAGCAGCCAAATGGGTTTGACCGGCTACACCTTC. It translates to CASSQMGLTGYTF.